Listed here is a single T cell receptor (beta chain). At least ten counts were recorded for this clonotype. Its antigen specificity is not known. Nothing much larger sits one base from this clone, and base qualities are not available. This record belongs to a study of CD8 T cells in ankylosing spondylitis (dated by TCRdb to 2017 to 2019). The study in broad terms: The study set out to find disease-linked TCR variants by profiling T cell receptor beta repertoires in ankylosing spondylitis patients and healthy donors. In total, the full study cohort was made up of some 110 healthy donors and roughly 27 ankylosing spondylitis patients. Peripheral blood samples were taken, and synovial fluid was additionally collected from ankylosing spondylitis patients.

This sample was sequenced with an Illumina HiSeq 2500. Quantitative 5'-RACE with molecular barcodes was used to prepare TCR beta libraries. On the study's bioinformatics: To identify disease-linked TCR variants, a new computational method was used, one built on a probabilistic model of VDJ rearrangement. Clones were called with MiXCR by TCRdb after fastp trimmed the public reads at Q25, and only in-frame beta chains were retained. All rows with the same CDR3 protein become a single entry with the most common DNA and genes. TCRdb's processing, not the study's, gives the V and J calls here. The sample has 500,000 to 650,000 distinct CDR3 sequences on record, approximately 5% of them singletons. The ten biggest clones cover under 4.5% of the sample. The V end loses 0 bases and the J end loses 3 bases, and a stretch of 6 bases separates them. Taken from the germline V gene (reference sequence), the CDR1 and CDR2 loops are DFQATT and SNEGSKA. From the cysteine through the phenylalanine, the CDR3 covers 13 amino acids. CDR3 DNA is the only sequence kept; it has 39 bases, read in frame from the first base.

Beyond this particular receptor, the publication reports: Blood from ankylosing spondylitis patients appeared to be characterized by a TCR beta motif composed of 7 to 9 highly homologous amino acid variants. Some of the motif variants had been reported before in the synovial fluid and blood of reactive arthritis patients, a finding that suggests common disease-initiation mechanisms. The disease-linked clones were reported to be significantly enriched in matched synovial fluid samples from ankylosing spondylitis patients. The disease-linked clones had a CD8+ phenotype and were found at relatively low frequencies in peripheral blood.

The sequencing sample was made of blood, either unsorted or a sorted T cell fraction (not recorded which). The source is a male donor with ankylosing spondylitis. The chain is assembled from TRBV20-1 and TRBJ2-1; no D gene is confidently identified. The CDR3 protein is CSARDGFYNEQFF. Read as DNA, the sequence is TGCAGTGCTAGAGATGGGTTCTACAATGAGCAGTTCTTC.